A single sample gave rise to the 7 T cell receptor beta chains below, sequenced in a study of CD8 T cells in Susac syndrome. Random hexamers were used to reverse transcribe the RNA input (about 0.5 to 1 ug). TCRdb reprocessed the immunoSEQ multiplex PCR reads with MiXCR, giving one entry per CDR3 protein. This table holds about 300,000 distinct CDR3 sequences, 89% found once. Material: CD8+ T cells from PBMCs. Receptor source: a human donor with multiple sclerosis.

This chain joins TRBV6-2 or TRBV6-3 and TRBJ2-4; D unresolved. V gave up 6 bases and J gave up 3 bases, with 18 bases separating them. The CDR3 runs to 16 residues. Germline lookup yields CDR1 MNHEY and CDR2 SVGEGT. CDR3 region: CASRLSTLQGKNIQYF. CDR3 DNA sequence: TGTGCCAGCAGACTCTCAACCCTCCAAGGCAAAAACATTCAGTACTTC.

CDR3 bases: TGTGCCAGCAGTTCAGCAGGGACCATAAGCACAGATACGCAGTATTTT. Translated: CASSSAGTISTDTQYF. This chain links TRBV27 with TRBJ2-3; D tentatively fits TRBD1 or TRBD2 (5 bases each). Germline CDR1 is MNHEY and CDR2 is SMNVEV (reference sequence). V lost 4 bases, J lost 0 bases, and 14 bases lay in between. The CDR3 spans 16 residues.

V and J are TRBV5-6 and TRBJ1-3; the D gene is possibly TRBD1 (5 bases). Germline values: CDR1 SGHDT, CDR2 YYEEEE. The CDR3 totals 19 residues. V was clipped by 1 base and J by 4 bases, with 24 bases between them. The CDR3 bases are TGTGCCAGCAGCTTGAGAGTGGGGACGCCCGAGGGGATCGGAAACACCATATATTTT. It translates to CASSLRVGTPEGIGNTIYF.

The rearrangement uses TRBV27 and TRBJ2-1; 8 bases map to TRBD2. The length of the CDR3 is 16 residues. Germline values: CDR1 MNHEY, CDR2 SMNVEV (reference sequence). V was pared by 4 bases and J by 8 bases, with 13 bases of the junction left unmatched. CDR3 DNA sequence: TGTGCCAGCAGTTCCCCTCGACTAGCGTCATTGGATGAGCAGTTCTTC. Protein sequence: CASSSPRLASLDEQFF.

The chain combines TRBV2 with TRBJ2-7, with D unresolved. The CDR3 contains 13 residues. Germline assignment: CDR1 SNHLY and CDR2 FYNNEI. The V gene lost 3 bases and the J gene lost 3 bases, with 9 bases spanning the gap. The CDR3 DNA reads as TGTGCCAGCAGTGATCGGAGAATCTACGAGCAGTACTTC. This gives the protein CASSDRRIYEQYF.

The chain recombines TRBV27 with TRBJ2-1; TRBD2 matches at 8 bases. The CDR3 runs to 16 residues. The ends lost 2 bases at V and 7 bases at J; junction bases unmatched: 10. Germline V gene lookup returns CDR1 MNHEY and CDR2 SMNVEV (reference sequence). CDR3 amino acids: CASSLLGTSRDNEQFF. CDR3 nucleotide sequence: TGTGCCAGCAGTTTACTCGGGACTAGTCGCGATAATGAGCAGTTCTTC.

The V and J genes are TRBV4-1 and TRBJ2-7; D gene ambiguous. Trimming pared 3 bases from V and 4 bases from J, leaving 10 bases between. The germline CDR1 and CDR2 sequences are MGHRA and YSYEKL. The CDR3 length is 13 residues. CDR3 amino acids: CASSQGYGYEQYF. CDR3 DNA: TGCGCCAGCAGCCAGGGTTACGGTTACGAGCAGTACTTC.